Below are 29 T cell receptor beta chains sequenced from a single sample in a study of cytomegalovirus exposure and HLA in healthy donors. The data were produced by immunoSEQ multiplex PCR, yet TCRdb's version contains in-frame clones alone and is incomplete. The profile covers approximately 97,000 clones, with 85% to 95% appearing a single time and 1.1% taken by the ten largest. The specimen sequenced was PBMCs. The receptors here all came from a woman aged 30 to 39 in good health and CMV-seropositive.

The rearrangement joins TRBV4-1 to TRBJ2-7; 9 nucleotides align to TRBD2. The CDR3 is 19 residues long. Germline CDR1 and CDR2: MGHRA and YSYEKL. V gave up 1 base and J gave up 3 bases; unmatched junction bases: 16. The chain's CDR3 is CASSQAEILRTSDNYEQYF. CDR3 DNA sequence: TGCGCCAGCAGCCAAGCCGAGATCCTTAGGACTAGCGATAACTACGAGCAGTACTTC.

The chain employs TRBV10-3 and TRBJ1-5; 8 bases map to TRBD1. Germline CDR1 reads ENHRY; CDR2 reads SYGVKD. V was pared by 8 bases and J by 2 bases, with 5 bases of the junction left unmatched. CDR3 length equals 14 residues. CDR3 bases: TGTGCCATCGGAACAGGGGGTGGCAATCAGCCCCAGCATTTT. Translated: CAIGTGGGNQPQHF.

The chain couples TRBV5-1 to TRBJ2-7, with 8 bases identical to TRBD2. Per the germline V gene, CDR1 is SGHRS and CDR2 is YFSETQ. Germline trimming cut 4 bases from V and 2 bases from J; bases unmatched to any gene: 8. The CDR3 has 15 residues. The CDR3 bases are TGCGCCAGCAGCCCGGCGGGGGGTACCCCCTACGAGCAGTACTTC. It specifies CASSPAGGTPYEQYF.

The chain recombines TRBV2 with TRBJ2-1, with D possibly TRBD2 on 7 matching bases. The CDR3 is 16 amino acids. Between the trimmed V and J ends, which lost 7 bases and 0 bases, there was a span of 16 bases. Per germline, CDR1 SNHLY and CDR2 FYNNEI. The chain's CDR3 is CASTRGGGYSYNEQFF. CDR3 bases: TGTGCCAGCACCCGAGGGGGGGGTTACTCCTACAATGAGCAGTTCTTC.

V gene TRBV11-2 combines with J gene TRBJ2-6, with D unclear. Trimming stripped 6 bases from V and 0 bases from J, with 18 bases between. There are 18 residues in the CDR3. Germline CDR1 reads SGHAT; CDR2 reads FQNNGV. The DNA of the CDR3 is TGTGCCAGCAGGTCCCTCCGATTGGGCGACTCTGGGGCCAACGTCCTGACTTTC. It yields the protein CASRSLRLGDSGANVLTF.

The chain has TRBV19 and TRBJ2-5; 7 positions match TRBD1. CDR1 and CDR2 (germline): LNHDA, SQIVND (reference sequence). The CDR3 spans 15 residues. V lost 5 bases to trimming and J lost 2 bases; unmatched junction nucleotides: 8. The CDR3 here is CASSQDRYDQETQYF. The CDR3 region has the DNA TGTGCCAGTAGTCAGGACAGGTACGATCAAGAGACCCAGTACTTC. Full variable domain (rest looked up from reference TRBV19 and TRBJ2-5): DGGITQSPKYLFRKEGQNVTLSCEQNLNHDAMYWYRQDPGQGLRLIYYSQIVNDFQKGDIAEGYSVSREKKESFPLTVTSAQKNPTAFYLCASSQDRYDQETQYFGPGTRLLVL.

The rearrangement uses TRBV19 and TRBJ2-7; 8 nucleotides match TRBD2. The CDR3 covers 18 residues. V shed 1 base and J 2 bases; nucleotides not matched to a gene: 13. Germline CDR1 and CDR2: LNHDA and SQIVND (reference sequence). In nucleotides, the CDR3 is TGTGCCAGTAGTATAGGGCTCTATCAGACTAGCGAGACCTACGAGCAGTACTTC. Its protein is CASSIGLYQTSETYEQYF. The full variable domain, its missing parts supplied by reference TRBV19 and TRBJ2-7, is DGGITQSPKYLFRKEGQNVTLSCEQNLNHDAMYWYRQDPGQGLRLIYYSQIVNDFQKGDIAEGYSVSREKKESFPLTVTSAQKNPTAFYLCASSIGLYQTSETYEQYFGPGTRLTVT.

The chain uses TRBV7-8 and TRBJ2-1, with 13 bases lining up with TRBD2. Trimming took 5 bases from V and 7 from J; bases not matched to a gene: 8. CDR1 SGHVS and CDR2 FQNEAQ come from the germline V gene. The CDR3 has 16 amino acids. Here the CDR3 reads CASSLRTSGSSNEQFF. The CDR3 DNA sequence: TGTGCCAGCAGCCTCCGGACTAGCGGGAGTAGTAATGAGCAGTTCTTC.

This chain links TRBV4-1 with TRBJ2-2; D is perhaps TRBD2 (5 bases). The CDR3 consists of 17 residues. Germline V gives CDR1 MGHRA, CDR2 YSYEKL. Trimming pared 1 base from V and 2 bases from J, leaving 14 bases between. CDR3 loop: CASSQGWASRNTGELFF. The DNA of the CDR3 is TGCGCCAGCAGCCAAGGTTGGGCTAGCCGAAACACCGGGGAGCTGTTTTTT.

The rearrangement uses TRBV6-1 and TRBJ1-2, with TRBD1 matching 10 bases. Germline CDR1 is MNHNS and CDR2 is SASEGT. V trimming: 10 bases; J trimming: 4 bases; junction bases outside the gene matches: 3. The CDR3 loop spans 12 amino acids. The CDR3 nucleotides are TGTGCCATATGGACAGGGGGCTATGGCTACACCTTC. It is translated as CAIWTGGYGYTF.

The chain links TRBV5-1 to TRBJ2-5; D ambiguous. The germline V gene has CDR1 SGHRS and CDR2 YFSETQ. Trimming pared 4 bases from V and 0 bases from J, leaving 10 bases between. CDR3 length equals 14 residues. The CDR3 spells CASSPGSHQETQYF. CDR3 sequence (DNA): TGCGCCAGCAGCCCCGGGTCGCACCAAGAGACCCAGTACTTC.

This rearrangement joins TRBV27 to TRBJ2-7; 8 positions match TRBD2. With V trimmed by 5 bases and J by 2 bases, 8 bases remained unmatched. Germline V gives CDR1 MNHEY, CDR2 SMNVEV (reference sequence). This CDR3 spans 15 amino acids. This chain's CDR3 is CASSPRTSPTYEQYF. DNA for the CDR3: TGTGCCAGCAGTCCACGGACTAGCCCTACCTACGAGCAGTACTTC.

This chain joins TRBV4-3 and TRBJ2-1; TRBD2 matches 9 bases. CDR1 is LGHNA and CDR2 is YSLEER in the germline V gene. V shed 1 base, J shed 8 bases, and the junction held 9 bases outside the gene matches. This CDR3 is 16 amino acids long. CDR3 nucleotide sequence: TGCGCCAGCAGCCAAGTAGGCGGGAGGGCCAGGTATGAGCAGTTCTTC. Its protein is CASSQVGGRARYEQFF.

A single count supports this clone. This chain links TRBV6-5 with TRBJ1-5, with D possibly matching TRBD1 (5 bases). Trimming cost V 6 bases and J 3 bases, with 12 bases left between them. Per germline, CDR1 MNHEY and CDR2 SVGAGI. This CDR3 comprises 14 residues. CDR3 nucleotides: TGTGCCAGCAGATCCGGGACTGACAATCAGCCCCAGCATTTT. Translated: CASRSGTDNQPQHF.

The gene calls are TRBV9 and TRBJ2-3, with D possibly matching TRBD2 (5 bases). The CDR3 is made up of 13 amino acids. CDR1 SGDLS and CDR2 YYNGEE come from the germline V gene. The ends were cut back, 7 bases at V and 2 bases at J, with 11 bases in the middle. In nucleotides, the CDR3 is TGTGCCAGCGGGGAGCGGCTCACAGATACGCAGTATTTT. Its translation is CASGERLTDTQYF.

This clone was seen just once. V is TRBV6-5 and J is TRBJ2-7, with D possibly TRBD1 on 6 matching bases. The CDR3 totals 13 residues. V was clipped by 2 bases and J by 3 bases, with 8 bases between them. The germline gives CDR1 MNHEY, CDR2 SVGAGI. As DNA, the CDR3 is TGTGCCAGCAGTTACCGGGACAACTACGAGCAGTACTTC. This codes for CASSYRDNYEQYF.

The J gene is TRBJ2-5, the V gene TRBV11-2; no reliable D call. V lost 5 bases, J lost 4 bases, and 17 bases lay in between. Germline CDR1 and CDR2: SGHAT and FQNNGV. There are 15 residues in the CDR3. As DNA, the CDR3 is TGTGCCAGCAGCCCCCACTTAGCCGGTGGAGAGACCCAGTACTTC. Its protein product is CASSPHLAGGETQYF.

The J gene is TRBJ1-5, the V gene TRBV19; 9 bases match TRBD1. The CDR3 covers 15 residues. V gave up 3 bases and J gave up 5 bases; unmatched junction bases: 5. The germline V gene encodes CDR1 LNHDA and CDR2 SQIVND (reference sequence). The CDR3 is CASSIRRQGDQPQHF. The CDR3 DNA sequence: TGTGCCAGTAGTATCAGGCGACAGGGGGATCAGCCCCAGCATTTT.

This rearrangement joins TRBV7-8 to TRBJ2-5, with a weak D call TRBD2 (5 bases). CDR3 length: 19 residues. Germline V gene lookup returns CDR1 SGHVS and CDR2 FQNEAQ. V lost 8 bases and J 1 base, leaving 29 bases between the germline ends. The CDR3 region is CASSPRWTGTIGLQETQYF. For the CDR3, the DNA is TGTGCCAGCTCCCCAAGGTGGACGGGAACAATCGGACTCCAAGAGACCCAGTACTTC. The entire variable domain, with the rest obtained from reference TRBV7-8 and TRBJ2-5, is as follows: GAGVSQSPRYKVAKRGQDVALRCDPISGHVSLFWYQQALGQGPEFLTYFQNEAQLDKSGLPSDRFFAERPEGSVSTLKIQRTQQEDSAVYLCASSPRWTGTIGLQETQYFGPGTRLLVL.

The chain carries TRBV19 and TRBJ2-2; D is unclear. The V and J ends lost 3 bases and 7 bases respectively, with 15 bases between them. The germline V gene encodes CDR1 LNHDA and CDR2 SQIVND (reference sequence). This CDR3 is 15 amino acids long. CDR3 loop: CASSMAKLRGGELFF. CDR3 coding DNA: TGTGCCAGTAGTATGGCTAAACTGAGAGGCGGGGAGCTGTTTTTT.

The V and J genes are TRBV7-9 and TRBJ1-1, with 8 bases fitting TRBD1. This CDR3 spans 14 amino acids. Germline CDR1 is SEHNR and CDR2 is FQNEAQ (reference sequence). V gave up 4 bases and J gave up 3 bases; unmatched junction bases: 4. CDR3 nucleotides: TGTGCCAGCAGCTCCGGACAGGGTTACACTGAAGCTTTCTTT. It translates to CASSSGQGYTEAFF. The entire variable domain, with the rest obtained from reference TRBV7-9 and TRBJ1-1, is as follows: DTGVSQNPRHKITKRGQNVTFRCDPISEHNRLYWYRQTLGQGPEFLTYFQNEAQLEKSRLLSDRFSAERPKGSFSTLEIQRTEQGDSAMYLCASSSGQGYTEAFFGQGTRLTVV.

The chain is built from TRBV6-6 and TRBJ1-5; D is perhaps TRBD1 (5 bases). This CDR3 is built from 16 residues. V lost 7 bases, J lost 1 base, and 17 bases lay in between. CDR1 MNHNY and CDR2 SVGAGI come from the germline V gene (reference sequence). The CDR3 loop reads CASTKGGVYSNQPQHF. Written as DNA, the CDR3 is TGTGCCAGCACCAAGGGAGGGGTTTACAGCAATCAGCCCCAGCATTTT.

The chain combines TRBV7-9 with TRBJ2-7, with 9 nucleotides matching TRBD2. V lost 5 bases to trimming and J lost 11 bases; unmatched junction nucleotides: 7. Germline lookup yields CDR1 SEHNR and CDR2 FQNEAQ (reference sequence). CDR3 length: 12 residues. The DNA of the CDR3 is TGTGCCAGCAGCCGGGATTTAGCGGGAGAGTACTTC. As protein: CASSRDLAGEYF.

The chain combines TRBV6-5 with TRBJ2-7, with D maybe TRBD2 (6 bases). Germline CDR1 is MNHEY and CDR2 is SVGAGI. V lost 4 bases and J 3 bases, leaving 13 bases between the germline ends. CDR3 length equals 14 residues. In DNA, the CDR3 is TGTGCCAGCAGTTCCCTGGGCGGGAACTACGAGCAGTACTTC. Translating it yields CASSSLGGNYEQYF.

The chain carries TRBV19 and TRBJ2-2; 10 positions agree with TRBD1. Per the germline V gene, CDR1 is LNHDA and CDR2 is SQIVND (reference sequence). The CDR3 covers 18 residues. The ends lost 9 bases at V and 2 bases at J; junction bases unmatched: 15. CDR3 nucleotides: TGTGCCAGCTCGACAGGGGGCGACTATCAATTCAACACCGGGGAGCTGTTTTTT. Translating gives CASSTGGDYQFNTGELFF.

For the CDR3, the DNA is TGTGCCAGCAGTTACGGAGGCTGGCCCGGGGAGCTGTTTTTT. Its translation: CASSYGGWPGELFF. V usage is TRBV7-2 and J usage is TRBJ2-2, with D possibly being TRBD2 (5 bases). There are 14 residues in the CDR3. Trimming removed 6 bases from V and 6 bases from J, with 14 bases in between. CDR1 and CDR2 from the germline V gene are SGHTA and FQGNSA. Full variable domain (rest looked up from reference TRBV7-2 and TRBJ2-2): GAGVSQSPSNKVTEKGKDVELRCDPISGHTALYWYRQSLGQGLEFLIYFQGNSAPDKSGLPSDRFSAERTGGSVSTLTIQRTQQEDSAVYLCASSYGGWPGELFFGEGSRLTVL.

Only one count was recorded for this clone. The chain employs TRBV6-1 and TRBJ2-7, with 7 bases identical to TRBD2. CDR1 and CDR2 from the germline V gene are MNHNS and SASEGT. The CDR3 covers 13 residues. V gave up 6 bases and J gave up 2 bases; unmatched junction bases: 4. The CDR3 spells CASRRAGPYEQYF. CDR3 coding DNA: TGTGCCAGCAGAAGAGCGGGACCCTACGAGCAGTACTTC.

The chain has TRBV25-1 and TRBJ1-4; tentative D call: TRBD1 (6 bases). Deletions cut 2 bases from V and 6 bases from J, with 13 bases between. CDR1 MGHDK and CDR2 SYGVNS come from the germline V gene. The CDR3 covers 15 residues. This CDR3 reads CASSEPGTWYEKLFF. CDR3 sequence (DNA): TGTGCCAGCAGTGAACCCGGGACATGGTATGAAAAACTGTTTTTT.

This chain uses TRBV30 with TRBJ1-2; 9 positions agree with TRBD1. With V trimmed by 4 bases and J by 5 bases, 5 bases remained unmatched. The CDR3 consists of 13 residues. Germline CDR1 and CDR2: GTSNPN and SVGIG (reference sequence). CDR3 sequence reads: CAWNEGQGYGYTF. In DNA form, the CDR3 reads TGTGCCTGGAACGAGGGACAGGGTTATGGCTACACCTTC.